Listed below are T cell receptor beta chains from one sample, sequenced in a study of Ad26.COV2.S vaccination and SARS-CoV-2 variants. Sequencing was performed with immunoSEQ multiplex PCR; in TCRdb, only in-frame clones are kept and a portion is missing. The data show roughly 400,000 clones, with approximately 92% seen just once and about 1.7% held by the top ten. Sequencing was performed on peripheral blood, taken in a trial of Ad26.COV2.S vaccine versus placebo. Receptors originate from a person between 18 and 65 years old who received the Ad26.COV2.S COVID-19 vaccine or a placebo. CDR3s include the opening cysteine and the closing phenylalanine or tryptophan. Each record gives: V gene, J gene, clone size, CDR3 length, D gene, CDR3 DNA, CDR3 protein. D genes are given only for firm matches. Clone size is stated in some rows and not others, as once, few, many or a class when expanded.

TRBV5-1	TRBJ2-2	.	14	.	TGCGCCAGCAGTCCAGGGGATAACACCGGGGAGCTGTTTTTT	CASSPGDNTGELFF
TRBV4-3	TRBJ2-1	once	17	TRBD2	TGCGCCAGCAGCCAAGATCGGGGCGGGGGACCCTACAATGAGCAGTTCTTC	CASSQDRGGGPYNEQFF
TRBV27	TRBJ2-1	.	14	.	TGTGCCAGCAGTCCGCGGGGCTCCTACAATGAGCAGTTCTTC	CASSPRGSYNEQFF
TRBV7-2	TRBJ1-2	few	15	.	TGTGCCAGCAGCCCACAAGGACAGACACCCTATGGCTACACCTTC	CASSPQGQTPYGYTF
TRBV7-2	TRBJ2-3	.	15	.	TGTGCCAGCAGCTCTTCGGGACTCTTGGCAGATACGCAGTATTTT	CASSSSGLLADTQYF
TRBV28	TRBJ2-1	.	16	TRBD2	TGTGCCAGCAGTTTGTGGGCTAGCGGTGCCTACAATGAGCAGTTCTTC	CASSLWASGAYNEQFF
TRBV16	TRBJ1-1	.	14	.	TGTGCCAGCAGCCATCAGACAGGAAACACTGAAGCTTTCTTT	CASSHQTGNTEAFF
TRBV3-1/TRBV3-2	TRBJ2-1	.	17	TRBD2	TGTGCCAGCAGCCCGGATAGCGGGGGGCCCTTTTACAATGAGCAGTTCTTC	CASSPDSGGPFYNEQFF
TRBV5-8	TRBJ1-2	.	14	.	TGTGCCAGCAGCTTGGGGGGTAATCCCTATGGCTACACCTTC	CASSLGGNPYGYTF
TRBV7-9	TRBJ2-6	.	15	.	TGTGCCAGCAGCTTTGGCCCGGGGGGGGCCAACGTCCTGACTTTC	CASSFGPGGANVLTF
TRBV19	TRBJ2-1	.	14	.	TGTGCCAGTAGTTTGGTGAGTTCAGGGAATGAGCAGTTCTTC	CASSLVSSGNEQFF
TRBV7-8	TRBJ2-2	.	14	.	TGTGCCAGCAGCCTAGGAGGGGGCACCGGGGAGCTGTTTTTT	CASSLGGGTGELFF
TRBV2	TRBJ2-5	.	13	.	TGTGCCAGCAGGAGAGGGGTAGCAGAGACCCAGTACTTC	CASRRGVAETQYF
TRBV5-5	TRBJ1-1	.	15	TRBD1	TGTGCCAGCAGCACCGGACAGGGGGCGGTGACTGAAGCTTTCTTT	CASSTGQGAVTEAFF
TRBV11-2	TRBJ2-7	.	20	TRBD2	TGTGCCAGCAGCTTAGATCCGGGTTTTGGGGGTAGCGGGGGCTCCTACGAGCAGTACTTC	CASSLDPGFGGSGGSYEQYF
TRBV7-9	TRBJ2-5	.	14	.	TGTGCCAGCAGCTTAGGGGGGGATCAAGAGACCCAGTACTTC	CASSLGGDQETQYF
TRBV11-2	TRBJ2-2	.	15	.	TGTGCCAGCAGCTTTGGTGGGCACAACACCGGGGAGCTGTTTTTT	CASSFGGHNTGELFF
TRBV11-3	TRBJ2-3	once	16	TRBD2	TGTGCCAGCAGCTTAGGAAGGGAGGGCGGCACAGATACGCAGTATTTT	CASSLGREGGTDTQYF
TRBV6-2/TRBV6-3	TRBJ2-2	.	16	.	TGTGCCAGCAGTTACTCTGGCAGATCGAACACCGGGGAGCTGTTTTTT	CASSYSGRSNTGELFF
TRBV6-1	TRBJ1-2	.	15	TRBD1	TGTGCCAGCAGCGGACAGGGGGATCCTAACTATGGCTACACCTTC	CASSGQGDPNYGYTF
TRBV6-5	TRBJ2-1	.	16	TRBD2	TGTGCCAGCAGTTCCCACGTTGCGGGGGGGCCCGTTGAGCAGTTCTTC	CASSSHVAGGPVEQFF
TRBV9	TRBJ2-7	.	16	TRBD1	TGTGCCAGCAGCGTAGGCGGGACAGGGGACTCCTACGAGCAGTACTTC	CASSVGGTGDSYEQYF
TRBV10-3	TRBJ1-1	.	15	TRBD1	TGTGCCATCAGGAATCGACAGGGTGAGGGCACTGAAGCTTTCTTT	CAIRNRQGEGTEAFF
TRBV6-2/TRBV6-3	TRBJ2-2	.	19	TRBD2	TGTGCCAGCAGTTACTCGTTGGTGATAGCGGGGCTGAACACCGGGGAGCTGTTTTTT	CASSYSLVIAGLNTGELFF
TRBV19	TRBJ1-2	.	14	TRBD1	TGTGCCAGTAGCGTAACAGGGGCGGGCTATGGCTACACCTTC	CASSVTGAGYGYTF
TRBV2	TRBJ2-5	.	15	TRBD2	TGTGCCAGCAGCTATCTAGCGGTTAACCAAGAGACCCAGTACTTC	CASSYLAVNQETQYF
TRBV12-3/TRBV12-4	TRBJ2-5	.	11	.	TGTGCCAGCAGGTATTCAGAGACCCAGTACTTC	CASRYSETQYF
TRBV18	TRBJ2-1	.	14	.	TGTGCCAGCTCTGGGGGACCGTTATACAATGAGCAGTTCTTC	CASSGGPLYNEQFF
TRBV5-6	TRBJ1-2	.	16	TRBD1	TGTGCCAGCAGCCCCGCCTTGGGACAGGGGGTTTTTGGCTACACCTTC	CASSPALGQGVFGYTF
TRBV7-8	TRBJ2-2	.	13	.	TGTGCCAGCAGACGGACTTCCACCGGGGAGCTGTTTTTT	CASRRTSTGELFF
TRBV27	TRBJ2-5	once	14	TRBD2	TGTGCCAGCAGTTGGGCGGGGGGACAAGAGACCCAGTACTTC	CASSWAGGQETQYF
TRBV3-1/TRBV3-2	TRBJ2-2	.	14	.	TGTGCCAGCAGCCACCCTGGGAACACCGGGGAGCTGTTTTTT	CASSHPGNTGELFF
TRBV4-1	TRBJ1-1	.	15	.	TGCGCCAGCAGCCAAGAAAGGGTTAAGAACACTGAAGCTTTCTTT	CASSQERVKNTEAFF
TRBV28	TRBJ1-3	.	13	.	TGTGCCAGCAGTTCCCTCGGGGGGAACACCATATATTTT	CASSSLGGNTIYF
TRBV11-2	TRBJ2-3	.	12	.	TGTGCCAGCAGTCCCGGGGGAGATACGCAGTATTTT	CASSPGGDTQYF
TRBV2	TRBJ1-1	.	14	TRBD1	TGTGCCAGCAGCGCAGGGGGAGGCTTAACTGAAGCTTTCTTT	CASSAGGGLTEAFF
TRBV5-1	TRBJ2-2	large	15	TRBD1	TGCGCCAGCAGCTTACGACAGGGATCGTCCGGGGAGCTGTTTTTT	CASSLRQGSSGELFF
TRBV12-3/TRBV12-4	TRBJ2-7	.	11	.	TGTGCCAGCGCGTCTCTCTACGAGCAGTACTTC	CASASLYEQYF
TRBV6-6	TRBJ2-5	.	13	.	TGTGCCAGCAGTTATCGACTAATAGAGACCCAGTACTTC	CASSYRLIETQYF
TRBV6-5	TRBJ2-3	.	15	.	TGTGCCAGCGCAGCAGGTTTGCTTATTTCAGATACGCAGTATTTT	CASAAGLLISDTQYF
TRBV7-8	TRBJ1-2	.	13	.	TGTGCCAGCAGCAAACAGGAAAACTATGGCTACACCTTC	CASSKQENYGYTF
TRBV11-3	TRBJ2-3	.	15	TRBD2	TGTGCCAGCAGTCTTGCGGGGGGCAACACAGATACGCAGTATTTT	CASSLAGGNTDTQYF
TRBV5-1	TRBJ1-1	.	15	.	TGCGCCAGCAGCTTGGCAGGCCCACCGAACACTGAAGCTTTCTTT	CASSLAGPPNTEAFF
TRBV27	TRBJ2-7	once	11	.	TGTGCCAGCAGTTTATTATACGAGCAGTACTTC	CASSLLYEQYF
TRBV9	TRBJ2-1	once	18	TRBD2	TGTGCCAGCAGCGTAGTACCCCTAGGACTAGCGGGGATCTATGAGCAGTTCTTC	CASSVVPLGLAGIYEQFF
TRBV7-2	TRBJ2-7	.	14	.	TGTGCCAGCAGCTCCGTCCGGGGCGGCTACGAGCAGTACTTC	CASSSVRGGYEQYF
TRBV6-5	TRBJ1-1	.	15	TRBD1	TGTGCCAGCAGGCTCAACAGGGGTTTGGGCACTGAAGCTTTCTTT	CASRLNRGLGTEAFF
TRBV4-1	TRBJ2-7	.	15	TRBD1	TGCGCCAGCAGCCAACCGGGACAGGGGTCCTACGAGCAGTACTTC	CASSQPGQGSYEQYF
TRBV27	TRBJ1-1	.	13	.	TGTGCCAGCAGTTTATATAGGAACACTGAAGCTTTCTTT	CASSLYRNTEAFF
TRBV15	TRBJ2-7	.	15	TRBD1	TGTGCCACCAGCAGAGGCCGGGACAGCGCCTACGAGCAGTACTTC	CATSRGRDSAYEQYF